The 13 T cell receptor beta chains reported below all come from one sample, sequenced in a study of T-cell reconstitution after alpha-beta-depleted transplantation in children. Using unique molecular identifiers, the investigators prepared the TCRbeta library. MiXCR, run by TCRdb on the PCR reads, gives a single entry per CDR3 protein. The table includes about 600,000 distinct CDR3 sequences, under 30% detected once. Sequenced here: PBMCs, mostly from graft donor cells, sampled 360 days after TCRalphabeta/CD19-depleted stem cell transplant. The origin of the receptors is a boy under two years old who had a stem cell transplant for acute myeloid leukemia, so the T cells may come from the graft donor.

This clonotype was counted between two and nine times. The rearrangement uses TRBV9 and TRBJ2-7, with 7 bases identical to TRBD1. The germline V gene encodes CDR1 SGDLS and CDR2 YYNGEE. This CDR3 comprises 14 residues. V shed 2 bases, J shed 3 bases, and the junction held 5 bases outside the gene matches. CDR3 nucleotide sequence: TGTGCCAGCAGCGTTAGGACAGGTAGCTACGAGCAGTACTTC. The encoded protein is CASSVRTGSYEQYF.

This clonotype was seen a few times. The chain links TRBV28 to TRBJ2-7, with 7 bases aligning to TRBD1. The CDR3 extends over 14 amino acids. Germline V CDR1 and CDR2: MDHEN, SYDVKM. V dropped 3 bases and J dropped 2; count of bases not matched to a gene: 4. The CDR3 DNA follows: TGTGCCAGCAGTTTTGTAGGGGGCGCCTACGAGCAGTACGTC. This translates into CASSFVGGAYEQYV.

This chain uses TRBV4-3 with TRBJ1-1; D is possibly TRBD1 (5 bases). The CDR3 consists of 15 residues. Trimming took 0 bases from V and 1 from J, leaving 9 bases between them. Per germline, CDR1 LGHNA and CDR2 YSLEER. CDR3 residues: CASSQDGARNTEAFF. Here the CDR3 DNA reads TGCGCCAGCAGCCAAGATGGGGCCAGGAACACTGAAGCTTTCTTT.

The chain has TRBV29-1 and TRBJ2-1; D may be TRBD1 or TRBD2 (6 bases each). CDR1 and CDR2 from the germline V gene are SQVTM and ANQGSEA. With 3 bases removed from V and 2 bases from J, the gap between germline ends came to 11 bases. CDR3 length: 14 amino acids. The chain's CDR3 is CSVEEGGPYNEQFF. The CDR3 DNA reads TGCAGCGTTGAGGAGGGGGGACCCTACAATGAGCAGTTCTTC.

V usage is TRBV12-3 or TRBV12-4 and J usage is TRBJ2-5; D is tentatively TRBD1 or TRBD2 (6 bases each). Trimming pared 7 bases from V and 4 bases from J, leaving 13 bases between. The CDR3 is made up of 13 amino acids. The CDR3 nucleotides are TGTGCCAGCACCGGCGGGACACGAGAGACCCAGTACTTC. This gives the protein CASTGGTRETQYF.

In this sample, this clonotype turned up many times. This chain connects TRBV6-5 to TRBJ2-5, with 7 bases matching TRBD2. CDR1 is MNHEY and CDR2 is SVGAGI in the germline V gene. The CDR3 has 13 residues. After removal of 3 bases from V and 5 bases from J, the junction contained 3 bases not matched to a gene. The chain's CDR3 is CASSYWGGETQYF. The CDR3 DNA sequence: TGTGCCAGCAGTTATTGGGGGGGTGAGACCCAGTACTTC.

This clonotype appeared a few times. The chain recombines TRBV10-2 with TRBJ2-7; D gene unclear. This CDR3 contains 14 residues. Germline V lookup: CDR1 WSHSY, CDR2 SAAADI. The ends were cut back, 1 base at V and 0 bases at J, with 7 bases in the middle. The CDR3 spells CASSEYATSYEQYV. In DNA form, the CDR3 reads TGCGCCAGCAGTGAGTATGCTACCTCCTACGAGCAGTACGTC.

In this sample, this clonotype turned up a few times. The genes are TRBV7-9 and TRBJ2-1; 8 nucleotides line up with TRBD1. There are 16 residues in the CDR3. V trimming: 1 base; J trimming: 3 bases; junction bases outside the gene matches: 5. CDR1 and CDR2 from the germline V gene are SEHNR and FQNEAQ (reference sequence). CDR3 region: CASSLGAGGFYNEQFF. The CDR3 DNA reads as TGTGCCAGCAGCTTAGGGGCAGGGGGCTTCTACAATGAGCAGTTCTTC.

V and J are TRBV6-6 and TRBJ1-3, with TRBD1 as a possible D gene (5 bases). CDR3 length equals 11 residues. Trimming shortened V by 10 bases and J by 4 bases, and 8 bases separated the two germline ends. Germline CDR1 reads MNHNY; CDR2 reads SVGAGI (reference sequence). The CDR3: CATGGGNTIYF. The CDR3 coding sequence is TGTGCCACCGGGGGGGGAAACACCATATATTTT.

This chain joins TRBV6-2 or TRBV6-3 and TRBJ2-3; 12 nucleotides match TRBD2. Germline CDR1 and CDR2: MNHEY and SVGEGT. With 2 bases clipped from V and 5 bases from J, the junction kept 8 bases outside the gene matches. The CDR3 is 17 residues long. The CDR3 nucleotides are TGTGCCAGCAGTTACGGGTCTAGCGGGGGGGCCCTAGATACGCAGTATTTT. Translation: CASSYGSSGGALDTQYF.

The chain uses TRBV12-3 or TRBV12-4 and TRBJ1-1; D not certain. Trimming removed 7 bases from V and 0 bases from J, with 12 bases in between. This CDR3 is 14 amino acids long. The CDR3 loop reads CASKSDAMNTEAFF. CDR3 bases: TGTGCCAGCAAGTCGGACGCTATGAACACTGAAGCTTTCTTT.

To note about this clonotype: The missing conserved phenylalanine or tryptophan at the end of this CDR3 makes a read error likely. The chain is built from TRBV6-5 and TRBJ2-1; D may be TRBD2 (5 bases). The CDR3 is 13 residues long. Germline loops: CDR1 MNHEY, CDR2 SVGAGI. Trimming stripped 0 bases from V and 10 bases from J, with 10 bases between. In DNA, the CDR3 is TGTGCCAGCAGTTACTCGAGGAGGTTAGAGCAGTTCTCC. Its translation is CASSYSRRLEQFS.

The chain recombines TRBV6-5 with TRBJ1-2; a weak D match, TRBD1 (5 bases). Germline V gives CDR1 MNHEY, CDR2 SVGAGI. The CDR3 extends over 14 amino acids. The V and J ends lost 0 bases and 4 bases respectively, with 9 bases between them. The DNA of the CDR3 is TGTGCCAGCAGTTACTCCGGGACGAGCTATGGCTACACCTTC. It translates to CASSYSGTSYGYTF.